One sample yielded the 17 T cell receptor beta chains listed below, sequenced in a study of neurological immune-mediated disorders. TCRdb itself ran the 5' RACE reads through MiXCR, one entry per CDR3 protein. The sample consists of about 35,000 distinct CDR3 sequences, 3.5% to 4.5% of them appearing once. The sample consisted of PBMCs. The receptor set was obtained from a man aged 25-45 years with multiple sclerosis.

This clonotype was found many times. The DNA of the CDR3 is TGTGCCAGCAGCTTGGTGGCGGGCAGCTCTGGAAACACCATATATTTT. Amino acids: CASSLVAGSSGNTIYF. The chain carries TRBV7-9 and TRBJ1-3; D gene ambiguous. CDR3 length: 16 residues. The V gene's germline CDR1 is SEHNR and CDR2 FQNEAQ (reference sequence). Trimming cost V 3 bases and J 0 bases, with 12 bases left between them.

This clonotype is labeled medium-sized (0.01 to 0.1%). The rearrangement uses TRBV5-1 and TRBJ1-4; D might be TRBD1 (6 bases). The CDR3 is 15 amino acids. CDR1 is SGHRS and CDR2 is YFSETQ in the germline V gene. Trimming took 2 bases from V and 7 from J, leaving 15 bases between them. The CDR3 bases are TGCGCCAGCAGCTTCGGACAGCCGGGAGGTGAAAAACTGTTTTTT. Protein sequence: CASSFGQPGGEKLFF. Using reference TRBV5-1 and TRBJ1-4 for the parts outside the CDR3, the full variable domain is KAGVTQTPRYLIKTRGQQVTLSCSPISGHRSVSWYQQTPGQGLQFLFEYFSETQRNKGNFPGRFSGRQFSNSRSEMNVSTLELGDSALYLCASSFGQPGGEKLFFGSGTQLSVL.

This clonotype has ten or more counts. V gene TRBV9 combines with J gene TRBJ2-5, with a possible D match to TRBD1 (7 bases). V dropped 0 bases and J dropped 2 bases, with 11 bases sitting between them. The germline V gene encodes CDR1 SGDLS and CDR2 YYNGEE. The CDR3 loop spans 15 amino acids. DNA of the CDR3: TGTGCCAGCAGCGTAGACAGGGGAGGACAAGAGACCCAGTACTTC. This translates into CASSVDRGGQETQYF.

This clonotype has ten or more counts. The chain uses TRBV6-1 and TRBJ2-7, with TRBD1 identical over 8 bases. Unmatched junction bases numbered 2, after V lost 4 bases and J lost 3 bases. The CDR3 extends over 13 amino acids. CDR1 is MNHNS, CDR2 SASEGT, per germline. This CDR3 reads CASSADRGYEQYF. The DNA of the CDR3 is TGTGCCAGCAGTGCCGACAGGGGCTACGAGCAGTACTTC.

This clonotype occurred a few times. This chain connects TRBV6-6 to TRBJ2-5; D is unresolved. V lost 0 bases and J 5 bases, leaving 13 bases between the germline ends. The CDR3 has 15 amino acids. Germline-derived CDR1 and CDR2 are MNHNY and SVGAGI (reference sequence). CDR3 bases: TGTGCCAGCAGTTACTCCCTGACCTTCGGGGAGACCCAGTACTTC. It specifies CASSYSLTFGETQYF.

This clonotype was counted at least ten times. The CDR3 DNA reads TGCAGTGCCACTGACGTCGGACAGGCCTACGAGCAGTACTTC. Encoded protein: CSATDVGQAYEQYF. This rearrangement joins TRBV20-1 to TRBJ2-7; TRBD1 agrees at 7 bases. The J segment lost 2 bases and the V segment lost 6 bases, leaving 10 bases of the junction unmatched. Germline-derived CDR1 and CDR2 are DFQATT and SNEGSKA (reference sequence). CDR3 size: 14 residues.

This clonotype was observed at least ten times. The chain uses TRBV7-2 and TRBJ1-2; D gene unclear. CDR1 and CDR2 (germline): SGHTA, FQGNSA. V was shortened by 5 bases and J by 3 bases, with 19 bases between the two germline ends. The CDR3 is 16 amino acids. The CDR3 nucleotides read TGTGCCAGCAGCCAACAGCGGGGAACCCGCTACTATGGCTACACCTTC. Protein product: CASSQQRGTRYYGYTF.

CDR3 nucleotides: TGTGCCAGCAGCTCTCGGACAGGGCCCACTGAAGCTTTCTTT. Its protein product is CASSSRTGPTEAFF. The rearrangement joins TRBV7-2 to TRBJ1-1; 8 nucleotides agree with TRBD1. The J segment lost 4 bases and the V segment lost 4 bases, leaving 5 bases of the junction unmatched. The V gene's germline CDR1 is SGHTA and CDR2 FQGNSA. This CDR3 has 14 amino acids.

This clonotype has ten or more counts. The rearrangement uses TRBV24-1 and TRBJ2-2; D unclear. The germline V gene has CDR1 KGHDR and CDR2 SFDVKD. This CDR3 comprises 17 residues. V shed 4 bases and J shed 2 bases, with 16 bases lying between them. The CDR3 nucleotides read TGTGCCACCAGTGACCCACGGGTGTCAGCTAACACCGGGGAGCTGTTTTTT. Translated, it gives CATSDPRVSANTGELFF.

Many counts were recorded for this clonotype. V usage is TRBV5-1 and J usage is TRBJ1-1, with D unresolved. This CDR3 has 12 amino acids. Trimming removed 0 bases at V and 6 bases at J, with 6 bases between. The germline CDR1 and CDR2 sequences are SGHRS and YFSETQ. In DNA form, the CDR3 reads TGCGCCAGCAGCTTGGGTAACCCTGAAGCTTTCTTT. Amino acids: CASSLGNPEAFF.

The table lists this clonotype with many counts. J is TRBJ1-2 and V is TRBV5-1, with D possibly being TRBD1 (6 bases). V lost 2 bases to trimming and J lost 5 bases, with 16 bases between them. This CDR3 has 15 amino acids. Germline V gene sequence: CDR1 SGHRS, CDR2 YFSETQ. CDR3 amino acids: CASSLRTAVGYGYTF. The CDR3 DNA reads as TGCGCCAGCAGCTTACGGACAGCAGTTGGGTATGGCTACACCTTC.

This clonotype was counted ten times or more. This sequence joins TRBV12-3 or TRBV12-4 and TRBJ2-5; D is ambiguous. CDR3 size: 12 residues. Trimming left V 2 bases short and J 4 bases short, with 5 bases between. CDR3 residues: CASSLRGETQYF. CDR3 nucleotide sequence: TGTGCCAGCAGTTTACGAGGAGAGACCCAGTACTTC.

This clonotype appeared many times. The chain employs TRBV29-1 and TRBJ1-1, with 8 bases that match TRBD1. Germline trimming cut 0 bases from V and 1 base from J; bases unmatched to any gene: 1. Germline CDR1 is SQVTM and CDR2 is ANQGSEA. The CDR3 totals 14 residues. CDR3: CSVEDDRGNTEAFF. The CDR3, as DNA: TGCAGCGTTGAAGACGACAGGGGGAACACTGAAGCTTTCTTT.

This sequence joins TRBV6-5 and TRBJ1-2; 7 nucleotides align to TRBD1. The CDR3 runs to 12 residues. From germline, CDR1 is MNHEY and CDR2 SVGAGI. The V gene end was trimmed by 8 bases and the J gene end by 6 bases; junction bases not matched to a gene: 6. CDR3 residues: CASLGTANGYTF. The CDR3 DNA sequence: TGTGCCAGCCTAGGGACAGCTAATGGCTACACCTTC.

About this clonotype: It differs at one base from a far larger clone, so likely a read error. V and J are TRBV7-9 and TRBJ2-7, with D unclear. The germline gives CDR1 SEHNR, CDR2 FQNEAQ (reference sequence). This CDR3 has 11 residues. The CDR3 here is CASRLGYEQYF. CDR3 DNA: TGTGCCAGCAGATTAGGCTACGAGCAGTACTTC.

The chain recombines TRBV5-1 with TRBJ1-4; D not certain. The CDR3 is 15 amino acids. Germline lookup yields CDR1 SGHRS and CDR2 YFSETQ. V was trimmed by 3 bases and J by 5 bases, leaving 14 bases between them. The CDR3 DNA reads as TGCGCCAGCAGCTGGACGGAGGGTGTCAATGAAAAACTGTTTTTT. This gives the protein CASSWTEGVNEKLFF.

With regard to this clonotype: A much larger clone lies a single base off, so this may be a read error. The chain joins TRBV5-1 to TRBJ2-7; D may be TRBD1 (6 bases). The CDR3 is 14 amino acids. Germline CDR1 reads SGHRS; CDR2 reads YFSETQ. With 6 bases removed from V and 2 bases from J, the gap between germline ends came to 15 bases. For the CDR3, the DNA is TGCGCCAGCAACTTCATGACAGGCACCTACGAGCAGTACTTC. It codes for CASNFMTGTYEQYF. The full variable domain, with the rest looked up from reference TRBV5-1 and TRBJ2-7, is KAGVTQTPRYLIKTRGQQVTLSCSPISGHRSVSWYQQTPGQGLQFLFEYFSETQRNKGNFPGRFSGRQFSNSRSEMNVSTLELGDSALYLCASNFMTGTYEQYFGPGTRLTVT.